What follows are 29 T cell receptor beta chains derived from one specimen sequenced in a study of shared clonotypes between healthy human individuals. Assay: immunoSEQ multiplex PCR; the TCRdb copy retains only in-frame clones and omits some. The table has approximately 1.4 million clones, 95% to 99% seen once; the top ten hold less than 0.55%. Sequences were obtained from naive CD4+ T cells sorted from blood. Subset denoted: CD45RA+ positively selected. These receptor sequences come from a man aged 25-40 years in good health.

The V gene is TRBV7-2, the J gene TRBJ2-5; D possibly corresponds to TRBD2 (5 bases). Trimming pared 1 base from V and 4 bases from J, leaving 10 bases between. From germline, CDR1 is SGHTA and CDR2 FQGNSA. The CDR3 is 14 residues long. The CDR3 is CASSLGPGRETQYF. The CDR3 DNA is TGTGCCAGCAGCTTAGGCCCGGGAAGAGAGACCCAGTACTTC.

The chain carries TRBV6-4 and TRBJ2-3, with D tentatively TRBD1 (6 bases). V was pared by 2 bases and J by 2 bases, with 11 bases between. CDR1 and CDR2 from the germline V gene are MRHNA and SNTAGT. The CDR3 length is 15 residues. The CDR3 spells CASSDGGGITDTQYF. The CDR3 bases are TGTGCCAGCAGTGACGGGGGCGGAATCACAGATACGCAGTATTTT.

The chain carries TRBV7-2 and TRBJ1-4; perhaps TRBD1 as D (6 bases). This CDR3 has 17 amino acids. The V end was cut by 4 bases, the J end by 5 bases, with 20 bases between. CDR1 SGHTA and CDR2 FQGNSA come from the germline V gene. The CDR3 region has the DNA TGTGCCAGCAGCTCCCCGGTTTCCAGGGGCGTGAATGAAAAACTGTTTTTT. It is translated as CASSSPVSRGVNEKLFF.

The chain carries TRBV2 and TRBJ2-5; D is perhaps TRBD1 (5 bases). Trimming removed 6 bases at V and 3 bases at J, with 17 bases between. The CDR3 contains 15 residues. CDR1 is SNHLY and CDR2 is FYNNEI in the germline V gene. CDR3 coding DNA: TGTGCCAGCAGCGAGAGGACCAAGGGGAAAGAGACCCAGTACTTC. The encoded protein is CASSERTKGKETQYF.

This chain links TRBV9 with TRBJ1-1; maybe TRBD1 (6 bases). Germline lookup yields CDR1 SGDLS and CDR2 YYNGEE. This CDR3 contains 14 residues. Deletions cut 0 bases from V and 5 bases from J, with 11 bases between. The CDR3 reads CASSVGGGLTEAFF. The CDR3 coding sequence is TGTGCCAGCAGCGTAGGAGGGGGTTTGACTGAAGCTTTCTTT.

The chain's CDR3 is CASSYSGGTQPQHF. The CDR3 DNA is TGTGCCAGCAGTTACTCCGGGGGAACTCAGCCCCAGCATTTT. The genes are TRBV6-5 and TRBJ1-5; possible D gene TRBD1, 5 bases. Trimming pared 0 bases from V and 6 bases from J, leaving 9 bases between. CDR3 length: 14 amino acids. The germline V gene has CDR1 MNHEY and CDR2 SVGAGI.

The chain has TRBV18 and TRBJ1-4, with 8 bases identical to TRBD1. This CDR3 has 14 residues. Germline CDR1 KGHSH, CDR2 LQKENI. With 2 bases clipped from V and 13 bases from J, the junction kept 9 bases outside the gene matches. CDR3 bases: TGTGCCAGCTCACCAGCAGGGGGCGAAGGTAGACTGTTTTTT. Its translation: CASSPAGGEGRLFF.

The rearrangement uses TRBV19 and TRBJ1-2; 7 bases are shared with TRBD1. The germline V gene encodes CDR1 LNHDA and CDR2 SQIVND (reference sequence). CDR3 length: 15 amino acids. V lost 5 bases to trimming and J lost 1 base; unmatched junction nucleotides: 7. The DNA for the CDR3 is TGTGCCAGTAGTCTTCCGGGACAGCATAACTATGGCTACACCTTC. Protein sequence: CASSLPGQHNYGYTF.

The DNA for the CDR3 is TGTGCCAGCAGCCAAGGGGGGGGAACTACCTACAATGAGCAGTTCTTC. This gives the protein CASSQGGGTTYNEQFF. The chain joins TRBV7-2 to TRBJ2-1; tentative D call: TRBD2 (7 bases). The CDR3 sequence is 16 residues long. Germline V gives CDR1 SGHTA, CDR2 FQGNSA. V lost 5 bases and J 2 bases, leaving 16 bases between the germline ends.

Only one count was recorded for this clone. The chain uses TRBV18 and TRBJ2-7; TRBD1 matches 11 bases. Per germline, CDR1 KGHSH and CDR2 LQKENI. With 0 bases clipped from V and 3 bases from J, the junction kept 10 bases outside the gene matches. CDR3 length equals 18 residues. CDR3 region: CASSPPKIRDRGFYEQYF. The CDR3 nucleotides are TGTGCCAGCTCACCACCAAAAATAAGGGACAGGGGGTTCTACGAGCAGTACTTC. Based on the CDR3 plus reference TRBV18 and TRBJ2-7, the full variable domain is NAGVMQNPRHLVRRRGQEARLRCSPMKGHSHVYWYRQLPEEGLKFMVYLQKENIIDESGMPKERFSAEFPKEGPSILRIQQVVRGDSAAYFCASSPPKIRDRGFYEQYFGPGTRLTVT.

The chain couples TRBV11-2 to TRBJ2-7; TRBD1 might be the D (6 bases). The V and J ends lost 5 bases and 3 bases respectively, with 14 bases between them. CDR1 is SGHAT and CDR2 is FQNNGV in the germline V gene. This CDR3 has 14 amino acids. The CDR3 region is CASSPATGIYEQYF. In nucleotides, the CDR3 is TGTGCCAGCAGCCCCGCTACAGGGATCTACGAGCAGTACTTC.

CDR3 protein: CATKELAGVGYTDTQYF. In DNA, the CDR3 is TGTGCCACTAAGGAACTAGCGGGGGTGGGATACACAGATACGCAGTATTTT. J is TRBJ2-3 and V is TRBV19, with 11 bases that match TRBD2. V lost 10 bases to trimming and J lost 2 bases; unmatched junction nucleotides: 14. CDR1 is LNHDA and CDR2 is SQIVND in the germline V gene (reference sequence). The CDR3 is made up of 17 amino acids.

This clone was seen once. This sequence joins TRBV7-9 and TRBJ1-5; TRBD1 aligns across 8 bases. J was trimmed by 7 bases and V by 4 bases; bases with no gene match: 6. The V gene's germline CDR1 is SEHNR and CDR2 FQNEAQ (reference sequence). The CDR3 has 14 residues. CDR3 coding DNA: TGTGCCAGCAGCTCGACAGGGGAGGTGCAGCCCCAGCATTTT. It encodes CASSSTGEVQPQHF.

CDR3 amino acids: CASSYGAGGYYNEQFF. CDR3 DNA: TGTGCCAGCAGTTACGGGGCGGGAGGGTATTACAATGAGCAGTTCTTC. The chain joins TRBV6-5 to TRBJ2-1; the match to TRBD2 covers 9 bases. Germline V gives CDR1 MNHEY, CDR2 SVGAGI. With 2 bases clipped from V and 4 bases from J, the junction kept 6 bases outside the gene matches. The CDR3 spans 16 residues.

In this sample, this clone turned up once. A read error may account for a junction end that differs from germline. The chain couples TRBV2 to TRBJ2-1, with a possible D match to TRBD1 (5 bases). Germline CDR1 is SNHLY and CDR2 is FYNNEI. This CDR3 contains 13 residues. The CDR3 loop reads CASSEEVQGEQFF. Here the CDR3 DNA reads TGTGCCAGCAGCGAAGAGGTGCAGGGTGAGCAGTTCTTC.

The chain couples TRBV5-4 to TRBJ2-7; 10 nucleotides agree with TRBD2. With V trimmed by 5 bases and J by 2 bases, 7 bases remained unmatched. This CDR3 region has 15 residues. CDR1 is SGHNT, CDR2 YYREEE, per germline (reference sequence). CDR3 nucleotides: TGTGCCAGCAGACCCGGACTAGCGGAAACCTACGAGCAGTACTTC. Protein: CASRPGLAETYEQYF.

This chain uses TRBV7-3 with TRBJ1-1; the D is unclear. Germline lookup yields CDR1 SGHTA and CDR2 FQGTGA. The CDR3 sequence is 12 residues long. The ends were cut back, 4 bases at V and 4 bases at J, with 7 bases in the middle. DNA for the CDR3: TGTGCCAGCAGCTCACACTCCACTGAAGCTTTCTTT. Amino acids: CASSSHSTEAFF.

The chain recombines TRBV7-2 with TRBJ1-2; D remains unclear. CDR1 and CDR2 from the germline V gene are SGHTA and FQGNSA. The CDR3 is 14 amino acids. Between the trimmed V and J ends, which lost 7 bases and 0 bases, there was a span of 12 bases. The DNA for the CDR3 is TGTGCCAGCACCCTGCGGACTACTAACTATGGCTACACCTTC. Residues: CASTLRTTNYGYTF.

This chain connects TRBV5-1 to TRBJ2-7; 7 bases line up with TRBD1. The V gene's germline CDR1 is SGHRS and CDR2 YFSETQ. The V gene end was trimmed by 2 bases and the J gene end by 1 base; junction bases not matched to a gene: 6. The CDR3 consists of 15 residues. The DNA for the CDR3 is TGCGCCAGCAGCTTCCGGGACAGCAAGTCCTACGAGCAGTACTTC. It translates to CASSFRDSKSYEQYF.

The chain carries TRBV14 and TRBJ2-2; D tentatively fits TRBD1 or TRBD2 (5 bases each). Germline CDR1 SGHDN, CDR2 FVKESK. The V end was cut by 3 bases, the J end by 5 bases, with 13 bases between. The CDR3 has 15 amino acids. As DNA, the CDR3 is TGTGCCAGCAGCCACAAAAGGGACGGGACCGGGGAGCTGTTTTTT. Translating gives CASSHKRDGTGELFF.

The chain combines TRBV5-1 with TRBJ2-7; D is unclear. Germline values: CDR1 SGHRS, CDR2 YFSETQ. The CDR3 extends over 20 amino acids. The V end was cut by 0 bases, the J end by 5 bases, with 30 bases between. CDR3 protein: CASSLALGVAGPGAGHEQYF. For the CDR3, the DNA is TGCGCCAGCAGCTTGGCCCTCGGTGTGGCAGGACCAGGAGCAGGACACGAGCAGTACTTC. Variable domain in full (rest from reference TRBV5-1 and TRBJ2-7): KAGVTQTPRYLIKTRGQQVTLSCSPISGHRSVSWYQQTPGQGLQFLFEYFSETQRNKGNFPGRFSGRQFSNSRSEMNVSTLELGDSALYLCASSLALGVAGPGAGHEQYFGPGTRLTVT.

V and J are TRBV5-4 and TRBJ1-1; a possible D gene is TRBD1 (5 bases). The CDR3 length is 14 residues. V was trimmed by 4 bases and J by 1 base, leaving 11 bases between them. The V gene's germline CDR1 is SGHNT and CDR2 YYREEE (reference sequence). The CDR3 here is CASSVSTANTEAFF. The CDR3 DNA reads TGTGCCAGCAGCGTATCGACAGCGAACACTGAAGCTTTCTTT.

This clone was recorded only once. The rearrangement joins TRBV7-9 to TRBJ1-1; TRBD1 matches 7 bases. Germline V lookup: CDR1 SEHNR, CDR2 FQNEAQ (reference sequence). The CDR3 is 14 residues long. The V segment lost 3 bases and the J segment 1 base; nucleotides outside the gene matches: 2. For the CDR3, the DNA is TGTGCCAGCAGCTTTGGACAGGCGAACACTGAAGCTTTCTTT. Amino acids: CASSFGQANTEAFF.

J is TRBJ2-7 and V is TRBV9; 7 bases line up with TRBD1. Germline trimming cut 4 bases from V and 3 bases from J; bases unmatched to any gene: 13. The germline V gene encodes CDR1 SGDLS and CDR2 YYNGEE. The CDR3 spans 16 residues. This CDR3 is CASSPLGGRAFYEQYF. The CDR3, as DNA: TGTGCCAGCAGCCCTCTAGGGGGCAGGGCCTTCTACGAGCAGTACTTC.

This chain links TRBV5-4 with TRBJ2-7; D is ambiguous. V lost 5 bases, J lost 3 bases, and 18 bases lay in between. Germline lookup yields CDR1 SGHNT and CDR2 YYREEE (reference sequence). This CDR3 comprises 15 residues. The CDR3 here is CASSPNPLDDYEQYF. The CDR3 DNA sequence: TGTGCCAGCAGTCCCAACCCCCTAGACGACTACGAGCAGTACTTC.

V gene TRBV7-2 combines with J gene TRBJ2-3; possible D gene TRBD2, 5 bases. The V end was cut by 1 base, the J end by 6 bases, with 11 bases between. CDR3 size: 14 residues. Germline lookup yields CDR1 SGHTA and CDR2 FQGNSA. The CDR3 nucleotides are TGTGCCAGCAGCTTAGGGACTTGGCAGGATACGCAGTATTTT. Its translation: CASSLGTWQDTQYF.

The chain has TRBV29-1 and TRBJ1-1; no reliable D call. The CDR3 length is 12 residues. Germline CDR1 is SQVTM and CDR2 is ANQGSEA. The V gene lost 5 bases and the J gene lost 7 bases, with 14 bases spanning the gap. CDR3 in DNA: TGCAGCGTTTCAATCCGACACGGTGAAGCTTTCTTT. Its translation: CSVSIRHGEAFF.

This chain joins TRBV19 and TRBJ2-1; maybe TRBD1 (5 bases). The V gene lost 2 bases and the J gene lost 4 bases, with 15 bases spanning the gap. The CDR3 extends over 16 amino acids. Germline CDR1 is LNHDA and CDR2 is SQIVND (reference sequence). CDR3 sequence reads: CASSIQGPRTYNEQFF. CDR3 nucleotides: TGTGCCAGTAGTATACAGGGTCCACGCACATACAATGAGCAGTTCTTC.

The gene calls are TRBV15 and TRBJ2-5, with D perhaps matching TRBD1 (6 bases). This CDR3 contains 15 residues. Trimming pared 1 base from V and 5 bases from J, leaving 14 bases between. Germline CDR1 is LNHNV and CDR2 is YYDKDF (reference sequence). In nucleotides, the CDR3 is TGTGCCACCAGCAGAGCGCCACACAGGGTCGAGACCCAGTACTTC. Amino acid sequence: CATSRAPHRVETQYF.